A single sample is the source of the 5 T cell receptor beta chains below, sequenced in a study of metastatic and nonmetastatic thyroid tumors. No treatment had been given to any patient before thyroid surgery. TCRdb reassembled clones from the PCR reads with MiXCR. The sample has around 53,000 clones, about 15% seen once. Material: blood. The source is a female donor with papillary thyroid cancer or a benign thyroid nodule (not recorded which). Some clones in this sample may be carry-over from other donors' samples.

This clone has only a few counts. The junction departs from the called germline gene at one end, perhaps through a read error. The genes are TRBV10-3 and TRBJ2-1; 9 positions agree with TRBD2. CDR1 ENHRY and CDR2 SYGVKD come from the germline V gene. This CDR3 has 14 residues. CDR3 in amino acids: CATSDLAGSDEQFF. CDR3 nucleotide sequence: TGTGCCACCAGTGATCTAGCGGGGTCGGATGAGCAGTTCTTC.

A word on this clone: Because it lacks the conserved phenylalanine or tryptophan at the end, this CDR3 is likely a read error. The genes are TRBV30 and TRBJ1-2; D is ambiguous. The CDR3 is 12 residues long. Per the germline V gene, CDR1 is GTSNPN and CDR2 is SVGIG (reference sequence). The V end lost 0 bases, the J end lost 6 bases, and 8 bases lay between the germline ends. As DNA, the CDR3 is TGTGCCTGGAGTGTAACCAGAGATGGCTACACCTCC. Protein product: CAWSVTRDGYTS.

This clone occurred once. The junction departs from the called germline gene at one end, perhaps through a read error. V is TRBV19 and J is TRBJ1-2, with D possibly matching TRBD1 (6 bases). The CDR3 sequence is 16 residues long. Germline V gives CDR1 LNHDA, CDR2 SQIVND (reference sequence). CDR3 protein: CASSIDGDILNYVYTF. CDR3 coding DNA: TGTGCCAGTAGTATAGATGGGGACATACTTAACTATGTCTACACCTTC.

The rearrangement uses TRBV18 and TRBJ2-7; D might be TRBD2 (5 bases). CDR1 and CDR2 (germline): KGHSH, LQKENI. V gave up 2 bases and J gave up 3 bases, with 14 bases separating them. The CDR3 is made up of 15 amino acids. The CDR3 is CASSPEPAARYEQYF. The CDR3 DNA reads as TGTGCCAGCTCACCAGAGCCAGCGGCCCGCTACGAGCAGTACTTC.

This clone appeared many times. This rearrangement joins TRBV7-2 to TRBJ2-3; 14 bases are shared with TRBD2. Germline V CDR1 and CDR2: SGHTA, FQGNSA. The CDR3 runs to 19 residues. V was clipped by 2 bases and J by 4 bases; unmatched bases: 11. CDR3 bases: TGTGCCAGCAGCTTATCCGGGACTAGCGGGAGCACTCCGCCAGATACGCAGTATTTT. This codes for CASSLSGTSGSTPPDTQYF.